Included here is one T cell receptor beta chain sequence, with context. TCRdb's copy holds only in-frame clones and misses some; the assay was immunoSEQ multiplex PCR. Of roughly 60,000 clones listed, about four fifths were seen once; the top ten hold approximately 3.5%. The sample comes from a study of blood T cell repertoires in COVID-19. This CDR3 has 14 amino acids. Germline V lookup: CDR1 SGHTA, CDR2 FQGNSA. The V gene end was trimmed by 5 bases and the J gene end by 8 bases; junction bases not matched to a gene: 4. The material sequenced was peripheral blood. This chain connects TRBV7-2 to TRBJ1-6; TRBD1 aligns across 9 bases. This clonotype was obtained from a woman of 80 years or more with acute or convalescent COVID-19. CDR3 sequence: CASSLGTGYSPLHF. CDR3 nucleotide sequence: TGTGCCAGCAGCCTAGGGACAGGGTATTCACCCCTCCACTTT.